Shown below are 19 T cell receptor beta chains from a single sample sequenced in a study of shared T cell receptors in the human thymus. Sequencing used immunoSEQ multiplex PCR; TCRdb keeps in-frame clones, though not all of them. The sample yields 700,000 or so clones, approximately 83% seen once. The same data also went into a second study, on human thymus T cells.

Sequencing input: thymocytes. These receptors were obtained from a girl less than two years old with a congenital heart defect.

The V gene is TRBV29-1, the J gene TRBJ2-6, with D perhaps TRBD2 (7 bases). V was pared by 4 bases and J by 0 bases, with 34 bases between. In germline, CDR1 is SQVTM, CDR2 ANQGSEA. The CDR3 runs to 23 residues. The CDR3 is CSVGTGVGRGSWGGVSGANVLTF. The CDR3 DNA reads TGCAGCGTTGGTACTGGTGTGGGCAGGGGATCCTGGGGGGGCGTCTCTGGGGCCAACGTCCTGACTTTC.

J is TRBJ1-2 and V is TRBV7-6; no firm D call. The CDR3 runs to 11 residues. Germline CDR1 and CDR2: SGHVS and FNYEAQ. Trimming removed 8 bases from V and 6 bases from J, with 10 bases in between. CDR3 residues: CASGSGDGYTF. CDR3 nucleotide sequence: TGTGCCAGCGGGTCAGGTGATGGCTACACCTTC. Drawing the rest from reference TRBV7-6 and TRBJ1-2, the complete variable domain is GAGVSQSPRYKVTKRGQDVALRCDPISGHVSLYWYRQALGQGPEFLTYFNYEAQQDKSGLPNDRFSAERPEGSISTLTIQRTEQRDSAMYRCASGSGDGYTFGSGTRLTVV.

This sequence joins TRBV29-1 and TRBJ1-1, with 7 bases identical to TRBD1. V gave up 6 bases and J gave up 9 bases; unmatched junction bases: 10. Per the germline V gene, CDR1 is SQVTM and CDR2 is ANQGSEA. The CDR3 has 12 residues. The CDR3 loop reads CSVRQGLIQAFF. The CDR3 DNA is TGCAGCGTCAGACAGGGCCTCATCCAAGCTTTCTTT.

The chain is built from TRBV6-4 and TRBJ1-1, with 10 positions matching TRBD1. Germline values: CDR1 MRHNA, CDR2 SNTAGT. V shed 5 bases and J 5 bases; nucleotides not matched to a gene: 2. CDR3 length: 13 residues. CDR3 DNA: TGTGCCAGCAGTCGGACAGGGGGAACTGAAGCTTTCTTT. It specifies CASSRTGGTEAFF.

This clone was seen just once. Other nucleotide sequences from this sample produce the same CDR3. The rearrangement uses TRBV27 and TRBJ1-6, with 7 bases that match TRBD1. Losses at the gene ends were 6 bases for V and 10 bases for J; bases not matched to a gene: 9. This CDR3 is 14 amino acids long. The germline CDR1 and CDR2 sequences are MNHEY and SMNVEV (reference sequence). This chain's CDR3 is CASRPRQGRSPLHF. CDR3 sequence (DNA): TGTGCCAGCAGACCTAGACAGGGTCGGTCACCCCTCCACTTT.

On this clone: One end of the junction is discordant with germline, which a read error may explain. This chain joins TRBV10-2 and TRBJ2-7; D possibly corresponds to TRBD1 (6 bases). The CDR3 is 14 amino acids. The germline CDR1 and CDR2 sequences are WSHSY and SAAADI. CDR3 in amino acids: CASSKSGAPNEQYF. The CDR3 DNA reads TGCGCCAGCAGTAAGTCAGGGGCGCCAAACGAGCAGTACTTC.

The V and J genes are TRBV7-3 and TRBJ2-7, with D perhaps matching TRBD2 (6 bases). V was clipped by 5 bases and J by 3 bases, with 17 bases between them. In germline, CDR1 is SGHTA, CDR2 FQGTGA. The CDR3 is 15 residues long. This CDR3 is CASSPGTLKDYEQYF. The CDR3 DNA sequence: TGTGCCAGCAGCCCAGGGACTCTAAAGGACTACGAGCAGTACTTC.

The chain joins TRBV10-3 to TRBJ1-2; 9 nucleotides align to TRBD1. CDR1 is ENHRY, CDR2 SYGVKD, per germline. With 10 bases clipped from V and 8 bases from J, the junction kept 8 bases outside the gene matches. CDR3 size: 12 residues. The CDR3 nucleotides are TGTGCCACCCCGGGACAGGGATACGGCTACACCTTC. Translating it yields CATPGQGYGYTF.

The CDR3 DNA sequence: TGTGCCAGCAGTTTGCTACCCGGGGCCAACGTCCTGACTTTC. Translated, it gives CASSLLPGANVLTF. The V gene is TRBV27, the J gene TRBJ2-6; D remains unclear. Trimming took off 3 bases at V and 4 bases at J, with 7 bases between the two ends. Germline CDR1 reads MNHEY; CDR2 reads SMNVEV (reference sequence). The CDR3 is 14 amino acids.

The V call is TRBV10-2, the J call TRBJ1-2, with 9 bases aligning to TRBD1. Unmatched junction bases numbered 12, after V lost 4 bases and J lost 0 bases. CDR1 and CDR2 from the germline V gene are WSHSY and SAAADI. CDR3 length equals 18 residues. This chain's CDR3 is CASSGTGGADGANYGYTF. The CDR3 bases are TGCGCCAGCAGTGGAACAGGGGGCGCGGACGGGGCTAACTATGGCTACACCTTC.

This chain connects TRBV30 to TRBJ2-3, with TRBD1 identical over 9 bases. V shed 5 bases, J shed 1 base, and the junction held 4 bases outside the gene matches. CDR3 length: 14 residues. The germline gives CDR1 GTSNPN, CDR2 SVGIG (reference sequence). This CDR3 reads CAWGDRARTDTQYF. CDR3 DNA: TGTGCCTGGGGGGACAGGGCCCGCACAGATACGCAGTATTTT.

The V and J genes are TRBV7-2 and TRBJ1-1, with D possibly being TRBD1 (5 bases). This CDR3 contains 15 residues. The germline V and J ends were trimmed by 7 bases and 4 bases, with 19 bases remaining between them. In germline, CDR1 is SGHTA, CDR2 FQGNSA. DNA for the CDR3: TGTGCCAGCACCCCGAGGGATAGGGGAGGCACTGAAGCTTTCTTT. This sequence encodes CASTPRDRGGTEAFF.

The V and J genes are TRBV28 and TRBJ1-3; 7 bases are shared with TRBD1. The V gene's germline CDR1 is MDHEN and CDR2 SYDVKM. Losses at the gene ends were 1 base for V and 0 bases for J; bases not matched to a gene: 6. CDR3 length: 17 residues. CDR3 in DNA: TGTGCCAGCAGTTTATCTGACAGGGCAAGCTCTGGAAACACCATATATTTT. Its protein product is CASSLSDRASSGNTIYF.

The V gene is TRBV7-2, the J gene TRBJ2-4; no firm D call. The CDR3 is 16 residues long. CDR1 and CDR2 from the germline V gene are SGHTA and FQGNSA. Trimming removed 1 base from V and 0 bases from J, with 10 bases in between. This CDR3 is CASSLVGPLAKNIQYF. DNA for the CDR3: TGTGCCAGCAGCTTAGTGGGCCCATTAGCCAAAAACATTCAGTACTTC.

This chain connects TRBV7-8 to TRBJ2-7; TRBD2 matches 7 bases. This CDR3 region has 14 residues. Germline V CDR1 and CDR2: SGHVS, FQNEAQ. The ends lost 7 bases at V and 5 bases at J; junction bases unmatched: 11. The CDR3 is CASTLTSLFDEQYF. The CDR3 DNA reads as TGTGCCAGCACCCTGACTAGCCTTTTCGACGAGCAGTACTTC.

The chain uses TRBV5-4 and TRBJ1-2; the match to TRBD1 covers 10 bases. J was trimmed by 6 bases and V by 7 bases; bases with no gene match: 0. Germline V gene sequence: CDR1 SGHNT, CDR2 YYREEE (reference sequence). This CDR3 is 11 amino acids long. The CDR3 loop reads CASGTGDGYTF. CDR3 sequence (DNA): TGTGCCAGCGGGACAGGGGATGGCTACACCTTC.

This chain links TRBV5-1 with TRBJ1-2; tentatively, D is TRBD1 (5 bases). CDR1 is SGHRS, CDR2 YFSETQ, per germline. Trimming took off 0 bases at V and 0 bases at J, with 12 bases between the two ends. CDR3 size: 16 residues. The CDR3 loop is CASSLARAGANYGYTF. The CDR3 DNA follows: TGCGCCAGCAGCTTGGCCAGGGCCGGAGCTAACTATGGCTACACCTTC.

This clone occurred once. V is TRBV7-8 and J is TRBJ1-1; TRBD1 is a possible D gene (6 bases). Germline CDR1 reads SGHVS; CDR2 reads FQNEAQ. There are 16 residues in the CDR3. V was cut by 0 bases and J by 1 base, with 12 bases left in between. The CDR3 bases are TGTGCCAGCAGCTTAGCGCATCAGGGGACGAACACTGAAGCTTTCTTT. Its translation is CASSLAHQGTNTEAFF. The entire variable domain, with the rest obtained from reference TRBV7-8 and TRBJ1-1, is as follows: GAGVSQSPRYKVAKRGQDVALRCDPISGHVSLFWYQQALGQGPEFLTYFQNEAQLDKSGLPSDRFFAERPEGSVSTLKIQRTQQEDSAVYLCASSLAHQGTNTEAFFGQGTRLTVV.

V and J are TRBV11-2 and TRBJ2-1; D may be TRBD2 (7 bases). This CDR3 has 11 amino acids. Between the trimmed V and J ends, which lost 4 bases and 12 bases, there was a span of 10 bases. The germline V gene encodes CDR1 SGHAT and CDR2 FQNNGV. CDR3 loop: CASSSGEGQFF. The CDR3 DNA follows: TGTGCCAGCAGCTCAGGGGAGGGGCAGTTCTTC.